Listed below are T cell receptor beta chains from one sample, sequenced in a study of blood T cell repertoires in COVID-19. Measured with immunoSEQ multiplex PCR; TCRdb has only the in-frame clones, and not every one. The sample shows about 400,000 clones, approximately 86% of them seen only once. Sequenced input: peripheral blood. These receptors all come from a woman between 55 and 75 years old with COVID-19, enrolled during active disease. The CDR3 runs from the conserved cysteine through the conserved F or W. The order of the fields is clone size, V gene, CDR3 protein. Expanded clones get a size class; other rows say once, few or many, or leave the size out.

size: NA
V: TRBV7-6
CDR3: CASSPTAGSVGNQPQHF

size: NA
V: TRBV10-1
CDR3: CASSVGGGSQETQYF

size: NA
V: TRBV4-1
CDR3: CASSQEAGGYTF

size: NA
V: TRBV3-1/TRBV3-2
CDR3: CASSQDSAGMSYEQYF

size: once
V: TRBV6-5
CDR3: CASSNGPGWAEAFF

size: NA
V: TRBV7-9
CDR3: CASSPSGGSSNEQYF

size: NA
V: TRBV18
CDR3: CASYQAGGSTDTQYF

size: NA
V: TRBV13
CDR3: CASSARDSSGNTIYF

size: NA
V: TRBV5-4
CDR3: CASIGPGLAGGSTDTQYF

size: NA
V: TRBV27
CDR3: CASITLGGGSRNQPQHF

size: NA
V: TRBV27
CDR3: CASSLFADTTNEKLFF

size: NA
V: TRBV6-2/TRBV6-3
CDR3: CASSYPGRLNTIYF

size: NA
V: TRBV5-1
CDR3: CASSSLGGGNTGELFF

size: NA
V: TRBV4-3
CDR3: CASSQADGGDNEQFF

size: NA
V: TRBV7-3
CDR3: CASSTVRGGQETQYF

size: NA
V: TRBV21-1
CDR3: CASSKAGRGRTEAFF

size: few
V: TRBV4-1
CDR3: CASGKQGLDGYTF

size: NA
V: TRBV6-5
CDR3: CASVGGVNQPQHF

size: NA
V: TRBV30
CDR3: CAWSIRALAVNNEQFF

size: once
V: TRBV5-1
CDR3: CASSDADTDTQYF

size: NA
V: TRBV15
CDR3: CATGAGYDQPQHF

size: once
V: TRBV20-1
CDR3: CSAREAETQYF

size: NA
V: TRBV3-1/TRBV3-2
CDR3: CASSQGQGNQPQHF

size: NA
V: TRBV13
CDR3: CASRRLGRNEQFF

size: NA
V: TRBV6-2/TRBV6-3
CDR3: CASSYRGGNTEAFF

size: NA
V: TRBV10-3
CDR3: CAISESRTEAFF

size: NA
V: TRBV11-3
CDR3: CASSLSGGRYEQYF

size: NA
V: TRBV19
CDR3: CASSNMNTEAFF

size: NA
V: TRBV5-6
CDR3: CASSWGQGLGEQYF

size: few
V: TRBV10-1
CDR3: CARTGAGELFF

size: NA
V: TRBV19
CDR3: CASQGSRGRSNQPQHF

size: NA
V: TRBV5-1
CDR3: CASSLPQVEYGYTF

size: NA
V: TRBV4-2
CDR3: CASSPEDYPQGNEQFF

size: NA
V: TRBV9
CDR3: CASSFPPGTGVSEQFF

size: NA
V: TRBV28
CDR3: CASSLANYGYTF

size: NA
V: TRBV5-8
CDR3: CASSFTMTGQSYNEQFF

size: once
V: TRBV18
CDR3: CASSPTGVPGANVLTF

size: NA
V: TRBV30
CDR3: CAWNRLVGGEKLFF

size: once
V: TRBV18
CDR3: CASSPPNRGRTEAFF

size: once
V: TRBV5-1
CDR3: CASSAEVQGRSSYNSPLHF

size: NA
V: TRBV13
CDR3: CASSLGLGAGGPETQYF

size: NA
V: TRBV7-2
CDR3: CASSLRDRYTEAFF

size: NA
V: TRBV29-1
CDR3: CSVLDQGQPQHF

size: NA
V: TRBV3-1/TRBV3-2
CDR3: CASSQDRTTGNTIYF

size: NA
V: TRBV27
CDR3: CASSLGGRGTEAFF

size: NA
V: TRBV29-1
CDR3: CSVGSRTERSGNTIYF

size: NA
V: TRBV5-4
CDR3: CASSEGDEQYF

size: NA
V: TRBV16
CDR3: CASSQSRGLNTEAFF